Shown below are 12 T cell receptor beta chains from a single sample sequenced in a study of shared clonotypes between healthy human individuals. Naive CD8 isolation took CD45RO-negative cells positively selected for CCR7 and excluded terminally differentiated effector memory CD45RA+ cells. TCRdb keeps only in-frame clones here, not all; method: immunoSEQ multiplex PCR. The sample has some 1,900,000 clones; over 85% are singletons. The sequencing input was naive CD8+ T cells sorted from blood. The receptor source for this set is a man in his late teens or twenties in good health.

In DNA, the CDR3 is TGCGCCAGCAGCTTGGCGGGAGAGCTGGGGTCGGCCAATGAGCAGTTCTTC. The encoded protein is CASSLAGELGSANEQFF. The chain links TRBV5-1 to TRBJ2-1, with D perhaps matching TRBD2 (6 bases). The V and J ends lost 0 bases and 6 bases respectively, with 19 bases between them. The CDR3 is 17 residues long. Germline V gene data show CDR1 as SGHRS and CDR2 as YFSETQ.

In regard to this clone: This specimen includes other DNA sequences encoding the same CDR3. The V call is TRBV28, the J call TRBJ2-1; D ambiguous. The ends were cut back, 5 bases at V and 0 bases at J, with 8 bases in the middle. This CDR3 contains 14 residues. Germline loops: CDR1 MDHEN, CDR2 SYDVKM. The DNA for the CDR3 is TGTGCCAGCAGTCCGCTGGGCTCCTACAATGAGCAGTTCTTC. Its translation is CASSPLGSYNEQFF.

The chain links TRBV25-1 to TRBJ2-2; 11 nucleotides line up with TRBD2. Germline assignment: CDR1 MGHDK and CDR2 SYGVNS. The CDR3 covers 15 residues. V gave up 7 bases and J gave up 5 bases; unmatched junction bases: 6. DNA of the CDR3: TGTGCCAGCACCACCTCTAGCGGGAGGACCGGGGAGCTGTTTTTT. Translating gives CASTTSSGRTGELFF.

The rearrangement uses TRBV5-1 and TRBJ2-7; D remains ambiguous. Germline V gives CDR1 SGHRS, CDR2 YFSETQ. The CDR3 loop spans 14 amino acids. The V and J ends lost 4 bases and 4 bases respectively, with 15 bases between them. CDR3 sequence (DNA): TGCGCCAGCAGCCGTAGGGATACGGTTTACGAGCAGTACTTC. Its translation is CASSRRDTVYEQYF.

The chain links TRBV11-3 to TRBJ2-3; 7 positions match TRBD2. The germline V gene encodes CDR1 SGHNT and CDR2 YENEEA. The CDR3 length is 15 residues. Trimming cost V 4 bases and J 2 bases; bases outside gene matches: 6. CDR3 DNA: TGTGCCAGCAGCTCTCTAGCGGATCCCACAGATACGCAGTATTTT. It is translated as CASSSLADPTDTQYF. Variable domain in full (rest from reference TRBV11-3 and TRBJ2-3): EAGVVQSPRYKIIEKKQPVAFWCNPISGHNTLYWYLQNLGQGPELLIRYENEEAVDDSQLPKDRFSAERLKGVDSTLKIQPAELGDSAVYLCASSSLADPTDTQYFGPGTRLTVL.

As for this clone: The sample has other DNA sequences that encode this CDR3 too. The chain joins TRBV9 to TRBJ2-3, with D tentatively TRBD1 (5 bases). Germline values: CDR1 SGDLS, CDR2 YYNGEE. Trimming stripped 2 bases from V and 0 bases from J, with 7 bases between. CDR3 length equals 14 residues. This CDR3 reads CASSVAGSTDTQYF. CDR3 sequence (DNA): TGTGCCAGCAGCGTCGCAGGGAGCACAGATACGCAGTATTTT.

The CDR3 DNA reads TGTGCCAGCAGTCAACCGGGACAGGGAAGGCTCAACTATGGCTACACCTTC. This translates into CASSQPGQGRLNYGYTF. This chain uses TRBV7-9 with TRBJ1-2; 9 nucleotides agree with TRBD1. Germline CDR1 and CDR2: SEHNR and FQNEAQ (reference sequence). Trimming at V came to 6 bases and at J to 2 bases, leaving 13 bases not matched to a gene. The CDR3 is 17 residues long.

The sample holds one count of this clone. The rearrangement links TRBV10-1 to TRBJ2-1; D ambiguous. CDR1 and CDR2 (germline): WNHNN, SYGVQD (reference sequence). CDR3 length: 11 amino acids. Trimming took 8 bases from V and 6 from J, leaving 8 bases between them. CDR3 nucleotides: TGCGCCAGCGGTCTTGGCAATGAGCAGTTCTTC. Protein product: CASGLGNEQFF.

DNA for the CDR3: TGTGCCAGCAGCCCCCCGGCCTACGAGCAGTACTTC. Translated: CASSPPAYEQYF. The chain employs TRBV6-5 and TRBJ2-7; D is unresolved. Trimming removed 6 bases at V and 2 bases at J, with 8 bases between. The CDR3 has 12 amino acids. The germline gives CDR1 MNHEY, CDR2 SVGAGI.

This chain's CDR3 is CASSADGFYEQYF. In DNA, the CDR3 is TGTGCCAGCAGTGCTGACGGATTCTACGAGCAGTACTTC. This chain links TRBV6-1 with TRBJ2-7; D remains ambiguous. V lost 4 bases, J lost 3 bases, and 10 bases lay in between. CDR1 and CDR2 (germline): MNHNS, SASEGT. The CDR3 extends over 13 amino acids.

The chain has TRBV6-5 and TRBJ2-5; D gene uncertain. The V end was cut by 0 bases, the J end by 1 base, with 9 bases between. In germline, CDR1 is MNHEY, CDR2 SVGAGI. The CDR3 sequence is 15 residues long. This chain's CDR3 is CASSYSIGSQETQYF. The CDR3 DNA sequence: TGTGCCAGCAGTTACTCGATCGGATCCCAAGAGACCCAGTACTTC.

CDR3 nucleotide sequence: TGTGCCAGCAGCTTAGAGGGACTAGCCCACGAGCAGTACTTC. This gives the protein CASSLEGLAHEQYF. The chain is built from TRBV11-2 and TRBJ2-7; TRBD2 aligns across 9 bases. The CDR3 has 14 residues. With V trimmed by 0 bases and J by 5 bases, 2 bases remained unmatched. Germline V gene lookup returns CDR1 SGHAT and CDR2 FQNNGV. The whole variable domain, filled in from reference TRBV11-2 and TRBJ2-7, reads EAGVAQSPRYKIIEKRQSVAFWCNPISGHATLYWYQQILGQGPKLLIQFQNNGVVDDSQLPKDRFSAERLKGVDSTLKIQPAKLEDSAVYLCASSLEGLAHEQYFGPGTRLTVT.